Below, 28 T cell receptor beta chains from the same sample are listed, as sequenced in a study of blood T cell repertoires in COVID-19 (dated by TCRdb to between 2020 and 2021). The library was built by means of the immunoSEQ multiplex PCR assay. Held by TCRdb, this immuneACCESS table contains in-frame sequences only and omits some clones. Under half of the omission traces to an unresolved V gene where checked; the cause of the rest is unknown. The sample records some 100,000 clones, approximately 90% of which are singletons. Jointly, the top ten make up more than 0.85% of the sample. The sequenced sample consisted of peripheral blood. All receptors come from a man between 60 and 75 years old with acute or convalescent COVID-19.

V gene TRBV9 combines with J gene TRBJ1-1; 10 nucleotides line up with TRBD1. The CDR3 covers 13 residues. After removal of 1 base from V and 7 bases from J, the junction contained 1 base not matched to a gene. The germline V gene has CDR1 SGDLS and CDR2 YYNGEE. CDR3 bases: TGTGCCAGCAGCGTACGGGACAGGGGTGAAGCTTTCTTT. As protein: CASSVRDRGEAFF. Full variable domain (rest looked up from reference TRBV9 and TRBJ1-1): DSGVTQTPKHLITATGQRVTLRCSPRSGDLSVYWYQQSLDQGLQFLIQYYNGEERAKGNILERFSAQQFPDLHSELNLSSLELGDSALYFCASSVRDRGEAFFGQGTRLTVV.

The chain is built from TRBV9 and TRBJ2-1, with 9 bases aligning to TRBD2. This CDR3 has 14 residues. J was trimmed by 5 bases and V by 4 bases; bases with no gene match: 4. The germline V gene has CDR1 SGDLS and CDR2 YYNGEE. In nucleotides, the CDR3 is TGTGCCAGCAGCCCCAGACTAGCGGACAATGAGCAGTTCTTC. Its protein is CASSPRLADNEQFF.

The chain has TRBV30 and TRBJ1-4, with 8 bases identical to TRBD1. Germline CDR1 is GTSNPN and CDR2 is SVGIG (reference sequence). The CDR3 totals 14 residues. Germline trimming cut 2 bases from V and 5 bases from J; bases unmatched to any gene: 4. CDR3: CAWSKDRVNEKLFF. The CDR3 nucleotides read TGTGCCTGGAGTAAGGACAGGGTAAATGAAAAACTGTTTTTT.

The V and J genes are TRBV5-1 and TRBJ2-7; TRBD1 matches 9 bases. Trimming cost V 0 bases and J 6 bases; bases outside gene matches: 1. Germline assignment: CDR1 SGHRS and CDR2 YFSETQ. This CDR3 has 13 amino acids. CDR3 in DNA: TGCGCCAGCAGCTTGGGACAGGGGGGCGAGCAGTACTTC. It is translated as CASSLGQGGEQYF.

This rearrangement joins TRBV19 to TRBJ1-5; D is uncertain. Germline values: CDR1 LNHDA, CDR2 SQIVND (reference sequence). The CDR3 consists of 12 residues. V was clipped by 6 bases and J by 5 bases, with 8 bases between them. Here the CDR3 DNA reads TGTGCCAGTAGAGACCGGGATCAGCCCCAGCATTTT. As protein: CASRDRDQPQHF. Based on the CDR3 plus reference TRBV19 and TRBJ1-5, the full variable domain is DGGITQSPKYLFRKEGQNVTLSCEQNLNHDAMYWYRQDPGQGLRLIYYSQIVNDFQKGDIAEGYSVSREKKESFPLTVTSAQKNPTAFYLCASRDRDQPQHFGDGTRLSIL.

The genes are TRBV30 and TRBJ1-3, with D perhaps TRBD1 (6 bases). V was shortened by 3 bases and J by 2 bases, with 14 bases between the two germline ends. Germline V gene sequence: CDR1 GTSNPN, CDR2 SVGIG (reference sequence). The CDR3 covers 15 residues. CDR3 nucleotides: TGTGCCTGGAGCTTCTACAGGGCCCCTGGAAACACCATATATTTT. This sequence encodes CAWSFYRAPGNTIYF.

This clone was recorded only once. The gene calls are TRBV28 and TRBJ2-5; 8 nucleotides align to TRBD2. The junction had 8 bases not matched to a gene; V was cut back by 2 bases and J by 9 bases. The CDR3 is made up of 14 amino acids. The V gene's germline CDR1 is MDHEN and CDR2 SYDVKM. The CDR3 nucleotides read TGTGCCAGCAGTTTAGAATTACTAGCGGATTCCCAGTACTTC. Translation: CASSLELLADSQYF.

The V gene is TRBV5-1, the J gene TRBJ1-1; tentative D call: TRBD1 (5 bases). Trimming pared 3 bases from V and 5 bases from J, leaving 11 bases between. The CDR3 runs 13 residues. Germline-derived CDR1 and CDR2 are SGHRS and YFSETQ. The CDR3 spells CASSSPRGTEAFF. The CDR3 DNA sequence: TGCGCCAGCAGCTCGCCTAGGGGAACTGAAGCTTTCTTT.

This clone was detected only a few times. The chain recombines TRBV5-5 with TRBJ1-5, with D maybe TRBD1 (5 bases). Trimming cost V 0 bases and J 5 bases, with 15 bases left between them. Germline assignment: CDR1 SGHKS and CDR2 YYEKEE (reference sequence). The CDR3 has 16 residues. DNA for the CDR3: TGTGCCAGCAGCTTGGCCGAAGTCGGGGGAGATCAGCCCCAGCATTTT. Encoded protein: CASSLAEVGGDQPQHF.

The chain couples TRBV19 to TRBJ1-1; D not certain. The CDR3 spans 11 residues. Germline-derived CDR1 and CDR2 are LNHDA and SQIVND (reference sequence). Trimming stripped 6 bases from V and 10 bases from J, with 12 bases between. The CDR3 sequence: CASSPGSGAFF. In DNA, the CDR3 is TGTGCCAGTAGCCCGGGGTCAGGAGCTTTCTTT.

This chain connects TRBV29-1 to TRBJ2-2, with TRBD1 matching 7 bases. Germline V gene data show CDR1 as SQVTM and CDR2 as ANQGSEA. The CDR3 is 13 residues long. V lost 7 bases to trimming and J lost 1 base; unmatched junction nucleotides: 3. CDR3 nucleotide sequence: TGCAGCGCCGGGGACAGGAACACCGGGGAGCTGTTTTTT. Encoded protein: CSAGDRNTGELFF.

The rearrangement uses TRBV5-6 and TRBJ2-2; 12 nucleotides align to TRBD2. Per germline, CDR1 SGHDT and CDR2 YYEEEE. After removal of 2 bases from V and 8 bases from J, the junction contained 13 bases not matched to a gene. The CDR3 runs 18 residues. The chain's CDR3 is CASSLLAGGLTGYGELFF. DNA for the CDR3: TGTGCCAGCAGCTTACTAGCGGGAGGCCTAACCGGGTATGGGGAGCTGTTTTTT. Filled out from reference TRBV5-6 and TRBJ2-2, the complete variable domain reads DAGVTQSPTHLIKTRGQQVTLRCSPKSGHDTVSWYQQALGQGPQFIFQYYEEEERQRGNFPDRFSGHQFPNYSSELNVNALLLGDSALYLCASSLLAGGLTGYGELFFGEGSRLTVL.

The rearrangement links TRBV10-3 to TRBJ1-5; tentatively, D is TRBD1 (5 bases). V dropped 0 bases and J dropped 3 bases, with 9 bases sitting between them. This CDR3 is built from 15 residues. The germline gives CDR1 ENHRY, CDR2 SYGVKD. This CDR3 reads CAISESGGNNQPQHF. CDR3 bases: TGTGCCATCAGTGAGTCGGGGGGTAACAATCAGCCCCAGCATTTT.

V is TRBV7-3 and J is TRBJ1-1, with 7 bases identical to TRBD1. Unmatched junction bases numbered 4, after V lost 5 bases and J lost 4 bases. The germline CDR1 and CDR2 sequences are SGHTA and FQGTGA. This CDR3 region has 13 residues. CDR3 nucleotide sequence: TGTGCCAGCAGCACTGACAGGGTCACTGAAGCTTTCTTT. Encoded protein: CASSTDRVTEAFF.

The chain uses TRBV5-1 and TRBJ1-5; the D gene is possibly TRBD1 (5 bases). The CDR3 runs 13 residues. Germline V gives CDR1 SGHRS, CDR2 YFSETQ. V gave up 2 bases and J gave up 4 bases, with 7 bases separating them. The CDR3 bases are TGCGCCAGCAGCTTTGGGGCGAATCAGCCCCAGCATTTT. It codes for CASSFGANQPQHF.

The rearrangement links TRBV5-1 to TRBJ1-4; TRBD1 is a possible D gene (6 bases). V was clipped by 4 bases and J by 4 bases, with 11 bases between them. CDR3 length: 14 amino acids. Per germline, CDR1 SGHRS and CDR2 YFSETQ. The CDR3 coding sequence is TGCGCCAGCAGCCGACAGGCCTTTAATGAAAAACTGTTTTTT. Encoded protein: CASSRQAFNEKLFF.

The DNA for the CDR3 is TGCGCCAGCAGTGAGTCGCGGAAAATGAACACTGAAGCTTTCTTT. Protein sequence: CASSESRKMNTEAFF. The chain recombines TRBV10-1 with TRBJ1-1; D ambiguous. This CDR3 is built from 15 residues. The V end was cut by 0 bases, the J end by 0 bases, with 8 bases between. Germline V gene sequence: CDR1 WNHNN, CDR2 SYGVQD (reference sequence).

This clone was observed a handful of times. The V gene is TRBV19, the J gene TRBJ1-2; D perhaps matches TRBD1 (6 bases). V was trimmed by 7 bases and J by 4 bases, leaving 13 bases between them. CDR1 and CDR2 from the germline V gene are LNHDA and SQIVND (reference sequence). This CDR3 is built from 13 residues. The CDR3 DNA reads TGTGCCAGTACCAGGGGTTATGGCTATGGCTACACCTTC. It yields the protein CASTRGYGYGYTF.

Here the CDR3 reads CASSLAGGNQPQHF. CDR3 nucleotides: TGTGCCAGCAGCTTGGCAGGGGGGAATCAGCCCCAGCATTTT. This rearrangement joins TRBV7-2 to TRBJ1-5; 7 nucleotides line up with TRBD1. Trimming at V came to 3 bases and at J to 4 bases, leaving 3 bases not matched to a gene. CDR1 and CDR2 from the germline V gene are SGHTA and FQGNSA. CDR3 length: 14 residues.

This chain uses TRBV5-5 with TRBJ1-4; D gene unclear. Germline V lookup: CDR1 SGHKS, CDR2 YYEKEE (reference sequence). Trimming took 0 bases from V and 5 from J, leaving 5 bases between them. This CDR3 is 13 amino acids long. CDR3 DNA sequence: TGTGCCAGCAGCTTGGACGGGAATGAAAAACTGTTTTTT. This sequence encodes CASSLDGNEKLFF. Supplemented by reference TRBV5-5 and TRBJ1-4, the full variable domain reads DAGVTQSPTHLIKTRGQQVTLRCSPISGHKSVSWYQQVLGQGPQFIFQYYEKEERGRGNFPDRFSARQFPNYSSELNVNALLLGDSALYLCASSLDGNEKLFFGSGTQLSVL.

The chain has TRBV7-8 and TRBJ1-6; D remains unclear. Germline V CDR1 and CDR2: SGHVS, FQNEAQ. V was pared by 4 bases and J by 7 bases, with 14 bases between. The CDR3 length is 15 residues. The CDR3 loop is CASSSAGQRNSPLHF. The CDR3 nucleotides are TGTGCCAGCAGCTCCGCCGGCCAGCGAAATTCACCCCTCCACTTT.

This chain links TRBV7-9 with TRBJ2-7, with 8 nucleotides matching TRBD2. Germline assignment: CDR1 SEHNR and CDR2 FQNEAQ (reference sequence). There are 14 residues in the CDR3. The ends lost 1 base at V and 3 bases at J; junction bases unmatched: 2. The CDR3 region is CASSLDLAGYEQYF. In DNA, the CDR3 is TGTGCCAGCAGCTTAGACCTAGCGGGCTACGAGCAGTACTTC.

This sequence joins TRBV6-5 and TRBJ1-6; TRBD1 aligns across 8 bases. V lost 6 bases to trimming and J lost 9 bases; unmatched junction nucleotides: 10. This CDR3 spans 15 amino acids. Germline V gives CDR1 MNHEY, CDR2 SVGAGI. CDR3 loop: CASSYGGQGGSPLHF. The CDR3 nucleotides read TGTGCCAGCAGCTACGGAGGACAGGGAGGTTCACCCCTCCACTTT.

The chain uses TRBV20-1 and TRBJ1-5, with TRBD1 identical over 8 bases. Germline CDR1 and CDR2: DFQATT and SNEGSKA (reference sequence). V was clipped by 3 bases and J by 2 bases; unmatched bases: 6. The CDR3 loop spans 15 amino acids. The CDR3 DNA is TGCAGTGCTAGTACAGGGGGGTTAGGCAATCAGCCCCAGCATTTT. It yields the protein CSASTGGLGNQPQHF.

The rearrangement links TRBV15 to TRBJ1-5; possibly TRBD1 for D (5 bases). The CDR3 runs to 16 residues. V lost 4 bases and J lost 3, with 16 bases in between. The V gene's germline CDR1 is LNHNV and CDR2 YYDKDF (reference sequence). DNA for the CDR3: TGTGCCACCAGCACTGAAGGGGCAGTGCTCAATCAGCCCCAGCATTTT. Protein: CATSTEGAVLNQPQHF.

The CDR3: CASSQSTGGLDTGELFF. The CDR3 nucleotides are TGTGCCAGCAGCCAATCTACAGGGGGCTTGGACACCGGGGAGCTGTTTTTT. V gene TRBV4-2 combines with J gene TRBJ2-2; TRBD1 matches at 9 bases. CDR1 is LGHNA, CDR2 YNFKEQ, per germline. The CDR3 is 17 amino acids. The J segment lost 3 bases and the V segment lost 2 bases, leaving 7 bases of the junction unmatched.

The rearrangement uses TRBV6-4 and TRBJ1-1; maybe TRBD1 (6 bases). The length of the CDR3 is 15 residues. Trimming stripped 6 bases from V and 1 base from J, with 15 bases between. Per the germline V gene, CDR1 is MRHNA and CDR2 is SNTAGT. CDR3 sequence: CASRQGHGKNTEAFF. The CDR3 nucleotides are TGTGCCAGCAGACAGGGACACGGGAAGAACACTGAAGCTTTCTTT.

The chain is built from TRBV30 and TRBJ2-1; 7 bases fit TRBD2. With 0 bases clipped from V and 12 bases from J, the junction kept 5 bases outside the gene matches. Germline V gene sequence: CDR1 GTSNPN, CDR2 SVGIG (reference sequence). The CDR3 length is 12 residues. The DNA for the CDR3 is TGTGCCTGGAGTGTAGGCGGGAGAGGGCAGTTCTTC. Amino acid sequence: CAWSVGGRGQFF.